The text below deals with one T cell receptor (beta chain). This clonotype was observed a single time. There is no known antigen for this receptor. It has no much larger one-base neighbor in the sample; base qualities were not kept. A lone read offers only weak evidence. Compared with germline, V lacks 5 bases and J lacks 0 bases; bases without a gene match: 6. According to the germline V gene (reference sequence), CDR1 reads LNHDA and CDR2 reads SQIVND. The CDR3 runs 15 residues from the cysteine to the phenylalanine. This entry keeps only the CDR3 DNA: 45 bases, framed from base 1. The sample belongs to a study of T cells in Graves' hyperthyroidism and ophthalmopathy (dated by TCRdb to between 2018 and 2021). Concerning the study at large: TCR V-J signatures able to tell the groups apart were searched for in a discovery cohort of 100 patients, of whom over 40 had Graves' ophthalmopathy and some 60 had stable Graves' hyperthyroidism. Prospective prediction of ophthalmopathy was tested in an independent validation cohort consisting of 18 to 20 hyperthyroidism patients and approximately 16 patients who later progressed to ophthalmopathy. The 95 to 100 discovery patients were randomly split 7:3 into training and test sets. The study also compared thyroid tissue and blood T-cell repertoires from 5 to 7 Graves' hyperthyroidism patients. After blood sampling, hyperthyroidism patients were treated with methimazole at a starting dose of 30 mg daily, and ophthalmopathy patients were treated with high-dose intravenous methylprednisolone. The paper describes TCR Vbeta CDR3 sequencing of 130 to 150 peripheral blood samples, made up of around 41 ophthalmopathy patients, 70 to 75 hyperthyroidism patients and roughly 17 progressor patients. Here is what the overall study found, with its caveats: In validation, the model predicted progression to ophthalmopathy with approximately 70% sensitivity and about 72% specificity, a median of 6.5 months before onset. Most expanded thyroid clonotypes (frequency above 0.001) were also detected in blood, a finding suggesting that blood repertoires may reflect thyroid immune responses. A 13 V-J signature model separated ophthalmopathy from stable hyperthyroidism, with nearly 90% sensitivity and about 81% specificity in cross-validation and 80%/75% in testing. Sample size was not statistically predetermined, and blinding of investigators to group allocation was not performed.

Stable Graves' hyperthyroidism was defined as no progression to ophthalmopathy during 18 months of follow-up. Hyperthyroidism patients were newly diagnosed, with disease duration under 2 months, and aged 18 to 65 years. Any patient with an uncontrolled infection, another autoimmune disease, pregnancy or lactation was excluded. Diagnoses relied on clinical symptoms, serum thyroxine and TRAb, thyroid ultrasound and orbital computed tomography. Total RNA was extracted using Trizol reagent, and RNA quality was assessed on an Agilent 2100 Bioanalyzer. TCR beta CDR3 regions were amplified from RNA transcripts. A first-round RT-PCR of the TCR CDR3 used the HTBI primer set with the Qiagen OneStep RT-PCR kit. Libraries were constructed in a second round of multiplex PCR, after which size selection and purification were performed. Paired-end sequencing of the libraries was performed with 100 bp reads on an Illumina HiSeq2000. In the source study's methods: SOAPnuke was used to process the raw data, throwing out any read that contained adapters or uncalled bases, had a mean Phred below 15, or lacked an exact constant-primer or identifier match. COPE v1.2.5 was used to merge the high-quality paired reads, and each unique nucleotide sequence was defined as a clonotype. MiTCR v1.1 was used to align clonotypes to the IMGT TRBV, TRBD and TRBJ reference segments. Analysis was restricted to V-J combinations with a frequency above 0.0001, which covered 99.2% of repertoires. The TCS score was defined as the ratio of F50 (clonal expansion) to E x V (chaos), calculated using BLOSUM62-based TCRdist between CDR3 peptides within each V-J. Welch's t-statistics and random forest reduced 500 to 550 V-J features to roughly 13, which were used in a naive Bayes classifier (R e1071). The Morisita-Horn index was used to measure how similar the thyroid and blood repertoires were. The public reads were reanalyzed by TCRdb: fastp trimming at Q25, MiXCR alignment, in-frame beta chains only. Each entry merges the rows of one CDR3 protein and shows their most common DNA and genes. These V and J calls are TCRdb output, not the study's own analysis. The sample table holds fewer than 750,000 distinct CDR3 sequences, of which 46% were seen once. More than 7% of the sample is in the top ten clones.

The sequenced sample consisted of peripheral blood or thyroid tissue (not recorded which). This receptor was obtained from a woman between 18 and 29 years old with Graves' hyperthyroidism. The chain joins TRBV19 to TRBJ2-7; 8 central nucleotides agree with TRBD1. The DNA sequence is TGTGCCAGTAGTTTGGGACAGGTGAGCTCCTACGAGCAGTACTTC. Translation gives CASSLGQVSSYEQYF.